The clone carrying this T cell receptor (beta chain) was detected a few times. Its antigen is still unknown. The total RNA that was extracted per sample amounted to at least 6 micrograms. Deletions cut 4 bases from V and 4 bases from J, with 12 bases between. CDR3 size: 13 residues. Germline V lookup: CDR1 SGHRS, CDR2 YFSETQ. This sample is part of a study of blood T cells in healthy people across ages. Study outcomes and limitations: The CMV status of each donor remained undetermined, and this could have confounded shifts in expanded clonotypes.

Together with a sample-barcoded 5' primer, a J-beta primer mix was included in a second PCR lasting roughly 6 to 12 cycles. TCRdb passed the 5' RACE reads through MiXCR, listing each CDR3 protein once. The data hold 1,500,000 or so distinct CDR3 sequences, with 42% observed a single time. The sequencing sample was made of blood. The receptor's source is a woman aged 18-29 years in good health. The gene calls are TRBV5-1 and TRBJ2-7; D ambiguous. For the CDR3, the DNA is TGCGCCAGCAGCCCTACTTCCAAATACGAGCAGTACTTC. Translation: CASSPTSKYEQYF. The whole variable domain, remainder taken from reference TRBV5-1 and TRBJ2-7, is KAGVTQTPRYLIKTRGQQVTLSCSPISGHRSVSWYQQTPGQGLQFLFEYFSETQRNKGNFPGRFSGRQFSNSRSEMNVSTLELGDSALYLCASSPTSKYEQYFGPGTRLTVT.